The rows below give T cell receptor beta chains drawn from one sample of a study of cytomegalovirus exposure and HLA in healthy donors. Only in-frame clones appear in the TCRdb table, and some are missing; sequencing was by immunoSEQ multiplex PCR. The sample yields 150,000 or so clones, 75% to 85% seen once. The sample comprised PBMCs. All receptors derive from a man aged 45 to 65 in good health and CMV-seropositive. Both conserved end residues are part of each CDR3. D genes are given only for firm matches. The size field is filled for only some rows; it gives once, few, many or a size class.

>NA|TRBV19|TRBJ2-2|15|NA
TGTGCCAGTAGTATAACCGGACAAGCCACCGGGGAGCTGTTTTTT
CASSITGQATGELFF
>NA|TRBV19|TRBJ1-6|15|NA
TGTGCCAGTAGTATAAAACAGGGAGGGAGTTCACCCCTCCACTTT
CASSIKQGGSSPLHF
>TRBD1|TRBV7-9|TRBJ2-1|17|NA
TGTTCCAGCAGCCCTCTCCTGGACAGGGGGTCCTACAATGAGCAGTTCTTC
CSSSPLLDRGSYNEQFF
>NA|TRBV9|TRBJ1-1|15|few
TGTGCCAGCAGCGTAGCCCCAATGAGGGACACTGAAGCTTTCTTT
CASSVAPMRDTEAFF
>TRBD2|TRBV5-1|TRBJ2-1|15|NA
TGCGCCAGCGTGTCCATAGCGGGAGGGTACAATGAGCAGTTCTTC
CASVSIAGGYNEQFF
>TRBD1|TRBV18|TRBJ1-2|13|NA
TGTGCCAGCTCGCCGGGACAGGGCCGTGGCTACACCTTC
CASSPGQGRGYTF
>NA|TRBV5-4|TRBJ1-2|13|NA
TGTGCCAGCAGCTTGGTCGGGAACCATGGCTACACCTTC
CASSLVGNHGYTF
>NA|TRBV6-6|TRBJ1-2|11|once
TGTGCCAGCAGTTACTCGGGCGTGTACACCTTC
CASSYSGVYTF
>TRBD2|TRBV2|TRBJ2-5|14|NA
TGTGCCAGCAGGCCGACTAGCGGACAAGAGACCCAGTACTTC
CASRPTSGQETQYF
>TRBD1|TRBV13|TRBJ1-1|15|NA
TGTGCCAGCAGCGCCGAGACAGGGGGCGCATCTGAAGCTTTCTTT
CASSAETGGASEAFF
>NA|TRBV19|TRBJ1-5|15|NA
TGTGCCAGTAGTATCTTTCCCTCGGGGGATCGGCCCCAGCATTTT
CASSIFPSGDRPQHF
>TRBD2|TRBV29-1|TRBJ2-5|17|NA
TGCAGCGTGATGGGCGTAACTAGCGGGGGTGGCTGGGAGACCCAGTACTTC
CSVMGVTSGGGWETQYF
>TRBD1|TRBV14|TRBJ2-7|14|NA
TGTGCCAGCAGCCGGACAGGGGGTGCCTACGAGCAGTACTTC
CASSRTGGAYEQYF
>NA|TRBV19|TRBJ1-1|12|NA
TGTGCCAGTAGTAGAGGGGGCACTGAAGCTTTCTTT
CASSRGGTEAFF
>NA|TRBV9|TRBJ2-5|13|NA
TGTGCCAGCAGCGCCGGGATTCTGGGGACCCAGTACTTC
CASSAGILGTQYF
>NA|TRBV19|TRBJ2-1|13|NA
TGTGCCAGTAGTCCTCGGGGGGCGGGAGAGCAGTTCTTC
CASSPRGAGEQFF
>NA|TRBV9|TRBJ2-2|15|few
TGTGCCAGCAGCGTAGCCCTCTACGACACCGGGGAGCTGTTTTTT
CASSVALYDTGELFF
>NA|TRBV5-1|TRBJ2-1|16|NA
TGCGCCAGCAGCCCATCACTAGCCGCCTACAACGATGAGCAGTTCTTC
CASSPSLAAYNDEQFF
>NA|TRBV2|TRBJ2-1|13|NA
TGTGCCAGCAGTATAGTCGTATACAATGAGCAGTTCTTC
CASSIVVYNEQFF
>TRBD2|TRBV5-1|TRBJ2-5|16|NA
TGCGCCAGCAGCTTGAATAGCGGGGGGGGTCAAGAGACCCAGTACTTC
CASSLNSGGGQETQYF
>TRBD1|TRBV2|TRBJ2-1|16|NA
TGTGCCAGCAGTGCCCTGGAGGACAGGGGGCGGAATGAGCAGTTCTTC
CASSALEDRGRNEQFF
>TRBD2|TRBV27|TRBJ2-3|14|NA
TGTGCCAGCAGCACGACTAGCGGTACAGATACGCAGTATTTT
CASSTTSGTDTQYF
>NA|TRBV7-9|TRBJ1-6|18|NA
TGTTCCAGCAGCTTAGAGAAGGGAGCGGACCCATTTTATTCACCCCTCCACTTT
CSSSLEKGADPFYSPLHF
>NA|TRBV18|TRBJ2-3|13|NA
TGTGCCAGCTCACCCCGACAGGCAGATACGCAGTATTTT
CASSPRQADTQYF
>NA|TRBV9|TRBJ2-3|16|NA
TGTGCCAGCAGCTCGGGGATGGGTGGGGGCACAGATACGCAGTATTTT
CASSSGMGGGTDTQYF
>NA|TRBV6-4|TRBJ2-2|15|NA
TGTGCCAGCGGGCCCTACGCGGGTACCACCGGGGAGCTGTTTTTT
CASGPYAGTTGELFF
>TRBD1|TRBV6-4|TRBJ1-6|14|NA
TGTGCCAGCAGTCCGTGGGACAGGGTCCCACCCCTCCACTTT
CASSPWDRVPPLHF
>TRBD2|TRBV2|TRBJ2-1|13|NA
TGTGCCAGTCGGACTAGCGGGAGTCAAGAGCAGTTCTTC
CASRTSGSQEQFF
>NA|TRBV10-2|TRBJ2-3|12|NA
TGCGCCAGCAGCGGGACTACAGATACGCAGTATTTT
CASSGTTDTQYF
>TRBD1|TRBV14|TRBJ2-1|14|NA
TGTGCCAGCAGCCAGATGAACAGGGGCGATGAGCAGTTCTTC
CASSQMNRGDEQFF
>TRBD1|TRBV6-4|TRBJ2-7|13|NA
TGTGCCAGCAGGAGGACAGGGCCCTACGAGCAGTACTTC
CASRRTGPYEQYF
>TRBD1|TRBV5-1|TRBJ2-7|15|NA
TGCGCCAGCAGCTTCGCGACAGGGGGACCCTACGAGCAGTACTTC
CASSFATGGPYEQYF
>NA|TRBV9|TRBJ1-5|14|NA
TGTGCCAGCAGCGAGAGTTTGGGCAATCAGCCCCAGCATTTT
CASSESLGNQPQHF
>TRBD2|TRBV7-9|TRBJ2-5|16|NA
TGTGCCAGCAGCTTAGCATCAGCGGGAGGCCAAGAGACCCAGTACTTC
CASSLASAGGQETQYF
>NA|TRBV7-9|TRBJ2-3|17|NA
TGTGCCAGCAGCTGGCCCTGGGATAGCGGAAGCACAGATACGCAGTATTTT
CASSWPWDSGSTDTQYF
>NA|TRBV5-4|TRBJ2-7|14|few
TGTGCCAGCAGCCCCCCTACAGGTCTAGGGGAGCAGTACTTC
CASSPPTGLGEQYF
>NA|TRBV7-2|TRBJ2-1|16|NA
TGTGCCAGCAGCTCCCCTCGGGGACTCCTAAACCATGAGCAGTTCTTC
CASSSPRGLLNHEQFF
>TRBD2|TRBV2|TRBJ2-5|17|NA
TGTGCCAGCAGAGGACTAGCGGGGGGCTTACTCCAAGAGACCCAGTACTTC
CASRGLAGGLLQETQYF
>NA|TRBV6-1|TRBJ1-2|13|NA
TGTGCCAGCAGTGAGGCAGATAACTATGGCTACACCTTC
CASSEADNYGYTF
>TRBD2|TRBV27|TRBJ2-7|15|NA
TGTGCCAGCAGTTCCCGACTAGCGGACTCCTACGAGCAGTACTTC
CASSSRLADSYEQYF
>TRBD1|TRBV10-1|TRBJ2-2|17|NA
TGCGCCAGCAGTGAGTTAGCTCGGACAGGGGAAACCGGGGAGCTGTTTTTT
CASSELARTGETGELFF
>NA|TRBV5-1|TRBJ2-3|13|NA
TGCGCCAGCACCAACAGGGAGGGAGATACGCAGTATTTT
CASTNREGDTQYF
>TRBD2|TRBV7-2|TRBJ2-7|15|NA
TGTGCCAGCAGCTTAAGGGCTAGCGGGGGCTACGAGCAGTACTTC
CASSLRASGGYEQYF
>TRBD1|TRBV9|TRBJ2-7|14|NA
TGTGCCAGCAGCGTAGGGACAGGGGCCTACGAGCAGTACTTC
CASSVGTGAYEQYF
>NA|TRBV5-4|TRBJ2-7|13|NA
TGTGCCAGCAGCTTGGAGGGGACCTACGAGCAGTACTTC
CASSLEGTYEQYF
>TRBD2|TRBV5-1|TRBJ2-1|15|once
TGCGCCAGCAGCTCTACTAGCGGAGCTTACAATGAGCAGTTCTTC
CASSSTSGAYNEQFF
>TRBD2|TRBV10-3|TRBJ2-1|17|few
TGTGCCATCAGTGAGTTCGCTAGCGGGATGAGGAACAATGAGCAGTTCTTC
CAISEFASGMRNNEQFF
>NA|TRBV5-4|TRBJ1-1|14|NA
TGTGCCAGCAGCAGAGGGGGGGGGAACACTGAAGCTTTCTTT
CASSRGGGNTEAFF